This T cell receptor (beta chain) was obtained from a study of low-dose radiotherapy and immunotherapy resistance in tumors (dated 2022 in TCRdb). About the study as a whole: In Cohort 1, 0.5 Gy per fraction was delivered every 2 weeks, and a total PTV dose of 6.5 Gy was prescribed. The trial did not randomize participants into treatment groups. Patients were given nivolumab as a 240 mg flat dose every two weeks and ipilimumab at 1 mg/kg every six weeks, with both drugs delivered intravenously. Intravenous cyclophosphamide at 200 mg/m2 was administered every two weeks, one day ahead of each radiation and immunotherapy administration. In Cohort 2, 1 Gy per fraction was delivered every two weeks, for a total of 13 Gy over 26 weeks. Starting on cycle 1 day 1, patients took 300 mg of aspirin by mouth once a day for four cycles. The translational analysis covered eight patients: three from the first dose cohort and the first five from the second dose cohort.

This clonotype has a count of ten or more. The clone's antigen remains unknown. Base qualities are not recorded, but no much larger clone differs from it by a single base. Instrument on record: Illumina HiSeq 2500. Superscript III and a set of TRAV- and TRBV-specific primers were used to synthesize first-strand cDNA, so that both TCRalpha and TCRbeta chains were covered. TCRs were amplified with Phusion for 15 to 20 PCR cycles using a constant-region primer together with the adapter attached to the V primers. Isolated mRNA was amplified with the MessageAmp II aRNA Amplification Kit, using a roughly 17-hour in vitro transcription at 37°C. mRNA for TCR sequencing was isolated with the Dynabeads mRNA DIRECT Purification Kit. Indexed Illumina adapters were added in a second roughly 25-cycle Phusion PCR, and the resulting products were purified with AMPure XP beads. For the original study's pipeline: Custom Perl scripts pooled TCR sequences encoding the same protein, removed out-of-frame sequences and computed each clonotype's abundance. The analysis excluded TCR sequences that were supported by just one read. The metrics used to describe the repertoires included Shannon entropy, Gini index, clonality, richness, and the frequency of TCRs shared between repertoires. The public reads were run again by TCRdb, first through fastp at Q25 and then through MiXCR, and only productive beta chains were kept. When rows share a CDR3 protein, they turn into one entry using the most common DNA and genes. These V and J calls rely on TCRdb rather than the paper's analysis. The sample contains almost 45,000 distinct CDR3 sequences, 20% to 25% of them found a single time. The ten largest clones take up 10% of the sample.

This specimen's time point label, interpreted: after trial treatment. The sample's treatment or condition, from its label and the paper: LDRT plus nivolumab, ipilimumab, low-dose cyclophosphamide and aspirin (RACIN trial). Donors were enrolled in RACIN, a single-arm phase I dose-escalation trial combining nivolumab, ipilimumab, aspirin, low-dose cyclophosphamide and low-dose radiotherapy. Patients were eligible if they had advanced solid tumors that were TIL-negative. This TCR was sampled from a male donor with prostate cancer. The sequences come from PBMCs, collected after low-dose radiotherapy plus immunotherapy.

The bases read TGCAGTGCTAATTTGGTAGCGGGAGCGAGGAATGAGCAGTTCTTC. This sequence encodes CSANLVAGARNEQFF. The rearrangement combines TRBV20-1 with TRBJ2-1; TRBD2 agrees with 9 junctional bases. The CDR3 runs 15 amino acids, cysteine and phenylalanine included. The sequence is cut down to CDR3 DNA, 45 bases in frame from base 1. In the germline V gene (reference sequence), CDR1 corresponds to DFQATT and CDR2 to SNEGSKA. Trimming removed 4 bases from V and 7 bases from J; the gene matches leave 11 bases unexplained.